Listed here are 22 T cell receptor beta chains from one sample, sequenced in a study of shared clonotypes between healthy human individuals. The data were produced by immunoSEQ multiplex PCR, yet TCRdb's version contains in-frame clones alone and is incomplete. The top ten hold approximately 0.13% of the sample, which has 2 million to 2.5 million clones, nearly 97% seen once. Sequenced: naive CD4+ T cells sorted from blood. Documented subset: CD45RA+ positively selected. Source of these receptors: a man younger than 35 in good health.

The chain joins TRBV5-1 to TRBJ2-7, with 8 positions matching TRBD1. The germline V gene encodes CDR1 SGHRS and CDR2 YFSETQ. V lost 0 bases and J lost 2; bases outside the gene matches: 4. CDR3 length: 15 residues. For the CDR3, the DNA is TGCGCCAGCAGCTTGGTACCAGGGGGCGCCTACGAGCAGTACTTC. Its protein is CASSLVPGGAYEQYF.

The CDR3 bases are TGTGCCAGCTCACGGGGGGAGGGCTACAATGAGCAGTTCTTC. Encoded protein: CASSRGEGYNEQFF. This rearrangement joins TRBV18 to TRBJ2-1; 7 bases agree with TRBD2. The CDR3 contains 14 residues. Per germline, CDR1 KGHSH and CDR2 LQKENI. V gave up 4 bases and J gave up 3 bases; unmatched junction bases: 3.

The chain employs TRBV5-1 and TRBJ2-1, with 11 positions matching TRBD2. CDR3 size: 17 residues. Trimming at V came to 6 bases and at J to 4 bases, leaving 12 bases not matched to a gene. From germline, CDR1 is SGHRS and CDR2 YFSETQ. Here the CDR3 DNA reads TGCGCCAGCACCCCGGGACTAGCGGTAACCCCGTACAATGAGCAGTTCTTC. Translating gives CASTPGLAVTPYNEQFF. The full variable domain, its missing parts supplied by reference TRBV5-1 and TRBJ2-1, is KAGVTQTPRYLIKTRGQQVTLSCSPISGHRSVSWYQQTPGQGLQFLFEYFSETQRNKGNFPGRFSGRQFSNSRSEMNVSTLELGDSALYLCASTPGLAVTPYNEQFFGPGTRLTVL.

The chain links TRBV30 to TRBJ2-5, with D possibly being TRBD2 (6 bases). Germline CDR1 reads GTSNPN; CDR2 reads SVGIG (reference sequence). The CDR3 has 11 residues. The V gene lost 1 base and the J gene lost 9 bases, with 9 bases spanning the gap. This chain's CDR3 is CAWSDRGAQYF. CDR3 nucleotide sequence: TGTGCCTGGAGTGATCGCGGGGCCCAGTACTTC. Supplemented by reference TRBV30 and TRBJ2-5, the full variable domain reads SQTIHQWPATLVQPVGSPLSLECTVEGTSNPNLYWYRQAAGRGLQLLFYSVGIGQISSEVPQNLSASRPQDRQFILSSKKLLLSDSGFYLCAWSDRGAQYFGPGTRLLVL.

This rearrangement joins TRBV21-1 to TRBJ2-7. TRBV21-1 is designated a pseudogene. The CDR3 totals 16 residues. CDR3 DNA: TGTGCCAGCACTCCAATCTACCCTTATTGCATAGGTGGGCAGTACTTC. Its protein product is CASTPIYPYCIGGQYF.

In the case of this clone: At one end the junction does not follow the germline gene, possibly because of a read error. The chain uses TRBV2 and TRBJ2-3; D possibly corresponds to TRBD2 (6 bases). The CDR3 runs 14 residues. Germline V CDR1 and CDR2: SNHLY, FYNNEI. CDR3 amino acids: CASRGDTSTVTQYF. The CDR3 bases are TGTGCCAGCAGGGGGGATACTAGCACAGTTACGCAGTATTTT.

This clone appeared a single time. The genes are TRBV29-1 and TRBJ2-1; 16 bases fit TRBD2. Germline V lookup: CDR1 SQVTM, CDR2 ANQGSEA. This CDR3 is 15 amino acids long. V lost 7 bases to trimming and J lost 6 bases; unmatched junction nucleotides: 6. CDR3 sequence reads: CSATGLAGGRNEQFF. Here the CDR3 DNA reads TGCAGCGCCACGGGACTAGCGGGGGGGCGCAATGAGCAGTTCTTC.

The chain is built from TRBV27 and TRBJ1-1, with TRBD1 matching over 10 bases. The CDR3 loop spans 14 amino acids. With V trimmed by 6 bases and J by 4 bases, 5 bases remained unmatched. The germline CDR1 and CDR2 sequences are MNHEY and SMNVEV (reference sequence). Here the CDR3 reads CASSQRQGATEAFF. CDR3 bases: TGTGCCAGCAGCCAAAGACAGGGGGCCACTGAAGCTTTCTTT.

This chain joins TRBV5-1 and TRBJ1-6, with TRBD1 matching over 7 bases. The CDR3 is made up of 15 amino acids. CDR1 and CDR2 (germline): SGHRS, YFSETQ. V lost 5 bases to trimming and J lost 4 bases; unmatched junction nucleotides: 6. The CDR3 spells CASRQTGQYNSPLHF. CDR3 DNA: TGCGCCAGCAGACAGACAGGGCAATATAATTCACCCCTCCACTTT.

The rearrangement links TRBV11-2 to TRBJ2-1, with TRBD2 identical over 8 bases. V lost 5 bases and J lost 6; bases outside the gene matches: 9. This CDR3 comprises 15 residues. CDR1 and CDR2 from the germline V gene are SGHAT and FQNNGV. CDR3 DNA: TGTGCCAGCAGCCCCACCGGGACTAGACCCAATGAGCAGTTCTTC. It is translated as CASSPTGTRPNEQFF.

A remark on this clone: At the DNA level, this CDR3 is encoded by other sequences in the same sample as well. This chain joins TRBV5-1 and TRBJ2-1, with D unclear. The length of the CDR3 is 16 residues. V was cut by 0 bases and J by 0 bases, with 10 bases left in between. Looked up from germline, CDR1 is SGHRS and CDR2 is YFSETQ. CDR3: CASSLVGQSSYNEQFF. The CDR3 nucleotides are TGCGCCAGCAGCTTGGTCGGGCAGAGCTCCTACAATGAGCAGTTCTTC. Full variable domain (outside the CDR3, taken from reference TRBV5-1 and TRBJ2-1): KAGVTQTPRYLIKTRGQQVTLSCSPISGHRSVSWYQQTPGQGLQFLFEYFSETQRNKGNFPGRFSGRQFSNSRSEMNVSTLELGDSALYLCASSLVGQSSYNEQFFGPGTRLTVL.

The chain links TRBV28 to TRBJ1-1; TRBD1 aligns across 7 bases. V lost 6 bases and J lost 4; bases outside the gene matches: 11. CDR3 length: 15 amino acids. CDR1 and CDR2 (germline): MDHEN, SYDVKM. CDR3 coding DNA: TGTGCCAGCAGCTCGTACAGGGGAAAGGTCACTGAAGCTTTCTTT. Translated, it gives CASSSYRGKVTEAFF.

The chain is built from TRBV7-2 and TRBJ2-1; D is perhaps TRBD1 (6 bases). Germline V gene sequence: CDR1 SGHTA, CDR2 FQGNSA. V lost 4 bases and J lost 4, with 11 bases in between. The CDR3 has 14 amino acids. The CDR3 region is CASSSRQEYNEQFF. The CDR3 DNA reads TGTGCCAGCAGCTCCCGACAGGAATACAATGAGCAGTTCTTC.

Turning to this clone: The junction departs from the called germline gene at one end, perhaps through a read error. For the CDR3, the DNA is TGCGCCAGCAGCCAAGATCGGTACAGTGAGCAGTTCTTC. This translates into CASSQDRYSEQFF. The chain is built from TRBV4-3 and TRBJ2-1; D gene ambiguous. The germline V gene has CDR1 LGHNA and CDR2 YSLEER. CDR3 size: 13 residues.

The chain has TRBV18 and TRBJ2-1; D tentatively reads TRBD1 or TRBD2 (5 bases each). The CDR3 totals 18 residues. Trimming shortened V by 3 bases and J by 8 bases, and 26 bases separated the two germline ends. Looked up from germline, CDR1 is KGHSH and CDR2 is LQKENI. DNA for the CDR3: TGTGCCAGCTCACCGGGACCGACGCGTAGGCCGGGTATCTATGAGCAGTTCTTC. Protein: CASSPGPTRRPGIYEQFF.

On this clone itself: The same CDR3 arises from other DNA sequences in this sample as well. V gene TRBV10-3 combines with J gene TRBJ2-7, with a weak D call TRBD2 (6 bases). Germline V lookup: CDR1 ENHRY, CDR2 SYGVKD. The CDR3 runs to 15 residues. Between the trimmed V and J ends, which lost 0 bases and 0 bases, there was a span of 9 bases. The CDR3: CAISESGGSSYEQYF. CDR3 nucleotide sequence: TGTGCCATCAGTGAGTCCGGGGGTTCCTCCTACGAGCAGTACTTC.

The chain uses TRBV28 and TRBJ2-3, with 9 bases lining up with TRBD1. This CDR3 region has 17 residues. Germline V gene data show CDR1 as MDHEN and CDR2 as SYDVKM. V lost 3 bases and J lost 4; bases outside the gene matches: 11. The CDR3 DNA is TGTGCCAGCAGTTTCGGACCCCGGGACAGGGATTCAGATACGCAGTATTTT. Amino acid sequence: CASSFGPRDRDSDTQYF.

The genes are TRBV7-9 and TRBJ1-2, with 8 bases fitting TRBD1. This CDR3 is 14 amino acids long. J lost 5 bases, V lost 4 bases, and 6 bases had no gene match. CDR1 is SEHNR and CDR2 is FQNEAQ in the germline V gene (reference sequence). In DNA form, the CDR3 reads TGTGCCAGCAGCTCTGACAGGGGTCGGTATGGCTACACCTTC. This translates into CASSSDRGRYGYTF.

The genes are TRBV18 and TRBJ2-3; D gene unclear. CDR1 KGHSH and CDR2 LQKENI come from the germline V gene. This CDR3 comprises 14 residues. Trimming stripped 5 bases from V and 1 base from J, with 10 bases between. CDR3 DNA: TGTGCCAGCTCAAGGCCCGCGGGCACAGATACGCAGTATTTT. This sequence encodes CASSRPAGTDTQYF. Combining the CDR3 with reference TRBV18 and TRBJ2-3 gives the whole variable domain NAGVMQNPRHLVRRRGQEARLRCSPMKGHSHVYWYRQLPEEGLKFMVYLQKENIIDESGMPKERFSAEFPKEGPSILRIQQVVRGDSAAYFCASSRPAGTDTQYFGPGTRLTVL.

The chain is built from TRBV19 and TRBJ2-5, with TRBD2 matching 12 bases. The CDR3 covers 15 residues. The germline V gene encodes CDR1 LNHDA and CDR2 SQIVND (reference sequence). The trim removed 6 bases at V and 5 bases at J, leaving 7 bases unmatched. CDR3 sequence: CASSLLAGGRETQYF. In DNA, the CDR3 is TGTGCCAGTAGCTTACTAGCGGGAGGCAGGGAGACCCAGTACTTC.

The chain employs TRBV7-2 and TRBJ2-3; the D is unclear. The CDR3 loop spans 12 amino acids. V lost 0 bases to trimming and J lost 6 bases, with 4 bases between them. Germline CDR1 and CDR2: SGHTA and FQGNSA. The CDR3 region is CASSLAYDTQYF. DNA for the CDR3: TGTGCCAGCAGCTTAGCCTACGATACGCAGTATTTT.

In regard to this clone: The sample carries other DNA sequences with the same CDR3. The chain employs TRBV7-2 and TRBJ2-1, with 7 positions matching TRBD2. CDR3 size: 14 residues. V lost 0 bases and J lost 6; bases outside the gene matches: 2. CDR1 SGHTA and CDR2 FQGNSA come from the germline V gene. In DNA, the CDR3 is TGTGCCAGCAGCTTAGCCTTAGCGGGCAATGAGCAGTTCTTC. Translated, it gives CASSLALAGNEQFF.